Here is one T cell receptor beta chain with its context. This entry belongs to a study of T cells in Graves' hyperthyroidism and ophthalmopathy. Amplified TCR beta CDR3 regions derived from RNA transcripts. When the TCR CDR3 underwent first-round RT-PCR, the HTBI primer set was used. Via MiXCR, TCRdb re-called the multiplex PCR reads, giving one row per CDR3 protein. The sample includes roughly 500,000 distinct CDR3 sequences, about 45% seen only once; the top ten take about 45%. Criteria for exclusion of patients were uncontrolled infection, other autoimmune disease, pregnancy or lactation. Clinical symptoms, serum thyroxine, TRAb, thyroid ultrasound and orbital computed tomography established diagnosis. CDR1 and CDR2 from the germline V gene are DFQATT and SNEGSKA (reference sequence). There are 14 residues in the CDR3. V lost 3 bases, J lost 7 bases, and 18 bases lay in between.

Material for sequencing was peripheral blood or thyroid tissue (not recorded which). The gene calls are TRBV20-1 and TRBJ1-2; TRBD1 is a possible D gene (6 bases). The sequence was obtained from an adult woman with Graves' disease, either hyperthyroidism or ophthalmopathy (not recorded which). CDR3: CSARDGLQGGGYTF. The DNA for the CDR3 is TGCAGTGCTAGGGATGGGTTACAGGGAGGTGGCTACACCTTC.